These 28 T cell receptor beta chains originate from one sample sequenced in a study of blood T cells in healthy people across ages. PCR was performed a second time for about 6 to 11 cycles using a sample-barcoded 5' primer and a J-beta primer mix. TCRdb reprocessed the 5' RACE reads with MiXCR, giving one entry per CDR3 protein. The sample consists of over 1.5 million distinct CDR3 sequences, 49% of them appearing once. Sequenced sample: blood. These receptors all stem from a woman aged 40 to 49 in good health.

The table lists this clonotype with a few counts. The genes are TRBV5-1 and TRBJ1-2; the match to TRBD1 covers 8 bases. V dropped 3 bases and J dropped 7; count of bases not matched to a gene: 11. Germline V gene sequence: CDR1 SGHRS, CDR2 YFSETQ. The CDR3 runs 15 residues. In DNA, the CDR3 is TGCGCCAGCAGCTCGATACAGGGGGAAGGGAGTGGCTACACCTTC. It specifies CASSSIQGEGSGYTF.

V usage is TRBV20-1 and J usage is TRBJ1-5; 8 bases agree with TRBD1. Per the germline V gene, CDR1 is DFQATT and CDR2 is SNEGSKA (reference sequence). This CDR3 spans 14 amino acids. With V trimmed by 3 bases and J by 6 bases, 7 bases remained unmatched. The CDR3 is CSARMGQVGQPQHF. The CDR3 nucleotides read TGCAGTGCTAGGATGGGACAGGTCGGTCAGCCCCAGCATTTT.

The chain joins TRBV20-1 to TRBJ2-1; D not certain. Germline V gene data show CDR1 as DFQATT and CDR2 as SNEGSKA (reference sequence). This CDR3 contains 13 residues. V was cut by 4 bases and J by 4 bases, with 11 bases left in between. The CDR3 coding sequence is TGCAGTGCTACTTATGGAAGTTACAATGAGCAGTTCTTC. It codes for CSATYGSYNEQFF.

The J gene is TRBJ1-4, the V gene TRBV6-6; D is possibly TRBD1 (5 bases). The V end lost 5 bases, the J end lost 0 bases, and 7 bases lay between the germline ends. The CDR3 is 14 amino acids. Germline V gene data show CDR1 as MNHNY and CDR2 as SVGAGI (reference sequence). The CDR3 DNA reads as TGTGCCAGCAGTCCAGGGTCAACTAATGAAAAACTGTTTTTT. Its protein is CASSPGSTNEKLFF.

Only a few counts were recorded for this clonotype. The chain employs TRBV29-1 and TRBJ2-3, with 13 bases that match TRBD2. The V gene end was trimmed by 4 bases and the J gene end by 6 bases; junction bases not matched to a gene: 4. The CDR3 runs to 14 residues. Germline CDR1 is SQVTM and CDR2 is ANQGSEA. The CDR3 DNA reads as TGCAGCGTTGGGGGACTAGCGGGGTTGGATACGCAGTATTTT. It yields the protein CSVGGLAGLDTQYF.

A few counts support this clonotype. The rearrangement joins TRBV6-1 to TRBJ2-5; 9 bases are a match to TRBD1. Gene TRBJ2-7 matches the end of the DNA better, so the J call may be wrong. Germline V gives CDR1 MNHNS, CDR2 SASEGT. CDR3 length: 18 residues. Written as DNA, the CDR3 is TGTGCCAGCAGACGCTATAGGGGACCGGGACAGGGAGGTGACGAGCAGTACTTC. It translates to CASRRYRGPGQGGDEQYF.

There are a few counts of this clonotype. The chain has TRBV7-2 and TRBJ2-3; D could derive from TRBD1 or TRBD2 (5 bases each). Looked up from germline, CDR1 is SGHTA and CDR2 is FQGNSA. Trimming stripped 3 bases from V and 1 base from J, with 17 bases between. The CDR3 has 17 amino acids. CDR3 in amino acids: CASSFRGPIRGTDTQYF. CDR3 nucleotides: TGTGCCAGCAGCTTCCGGGGACCGATCAGGGGCACAGATACGCAGTATTTT.

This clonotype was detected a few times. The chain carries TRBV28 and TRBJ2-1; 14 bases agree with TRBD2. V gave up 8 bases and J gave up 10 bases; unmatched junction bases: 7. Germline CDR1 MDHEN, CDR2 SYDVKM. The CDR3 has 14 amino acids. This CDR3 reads CASQTGTSGGEQFF. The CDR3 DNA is TGTGCCAGCCAAACCGGGACTAGCGGGGGCGAGCAGTTCTTC.

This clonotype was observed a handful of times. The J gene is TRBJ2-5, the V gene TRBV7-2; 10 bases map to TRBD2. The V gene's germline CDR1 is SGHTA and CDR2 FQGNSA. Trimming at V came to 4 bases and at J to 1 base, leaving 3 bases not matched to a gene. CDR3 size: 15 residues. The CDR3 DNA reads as TGTGCCAGCAGCTGGCTAGCGGGGGCCCAAGAGACCCAGTACTTC. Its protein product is CASSWLAGAQETQYF.

CDR3 protein: CASSSAAGFGGEAQYF. The DNA of the CDR3 is TGCGCCAGCAGCTCCGCGGCAGGGTTCGGAGGGGAGGCCCAGTACTTC. The V and J genes are TRBV5-1 and TRBJ2-7; D might be TRBD2 (6 bases). This CDR3 has 16 residues. Germline V gene lookup returns CDR1 SGHRS and CDR2 YFSETQ. The V end lost 3 bases, the J end lost 10 bases, and 26 bases lay between the germline ends.

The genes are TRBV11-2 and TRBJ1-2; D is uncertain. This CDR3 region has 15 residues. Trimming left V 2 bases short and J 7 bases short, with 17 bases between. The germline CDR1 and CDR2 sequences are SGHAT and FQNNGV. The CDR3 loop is CASSLCPRGIGGYTF. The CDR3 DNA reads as TGTGCCAGCAGCTTATGCCCTCGGGGTATAGGTGGCTACACCTTC.

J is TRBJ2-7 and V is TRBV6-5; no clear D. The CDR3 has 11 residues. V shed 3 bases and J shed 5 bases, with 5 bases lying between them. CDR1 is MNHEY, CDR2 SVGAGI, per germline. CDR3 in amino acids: CASSYIDEQYF. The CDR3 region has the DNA TGTGCCAGCAGTTATATAGACGAGCAGTACTTC.

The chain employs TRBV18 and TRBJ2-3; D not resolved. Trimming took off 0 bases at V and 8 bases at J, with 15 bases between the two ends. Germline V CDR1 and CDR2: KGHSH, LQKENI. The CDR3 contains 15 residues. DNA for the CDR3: TGTGCCAGCTCACCACCGATTGCTACGGGCGGTACGCAGTATTTT. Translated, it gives CASSPPIATGGTQYF.

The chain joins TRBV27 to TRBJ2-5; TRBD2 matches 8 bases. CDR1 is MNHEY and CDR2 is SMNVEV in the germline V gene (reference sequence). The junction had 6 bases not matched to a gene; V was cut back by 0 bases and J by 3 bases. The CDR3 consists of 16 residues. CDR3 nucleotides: TGTGCCAGCAGTTTATCCCTACTAGCGGCTAAAGAGACCCAGTACTTC. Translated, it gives CASSLSLLAAKETQYF.

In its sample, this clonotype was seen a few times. CDR3 residues: CASSLVRGRLDEQYF. In nucleotides, the CDR3 is TGTGCCAGCAGCTTAGTGAGGGGGCGCCTCGACGAGCAGTACTTC. The chain employs TRBV7-9 and TRBJ2-7; 7 bases agree with TRBD1. The CDR3 length is 15 residues. From germline, CDR1 is SEHNR and CDR2 FQNEAQ (reference sequence). V trimming: 1 base; J trimming: 5 bases; junction bases outside the gene matches: 8.

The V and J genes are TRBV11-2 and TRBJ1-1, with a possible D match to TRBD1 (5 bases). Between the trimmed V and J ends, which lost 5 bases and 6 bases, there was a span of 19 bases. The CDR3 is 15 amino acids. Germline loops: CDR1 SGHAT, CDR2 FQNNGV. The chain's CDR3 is CASSTPTWDVPEAFF. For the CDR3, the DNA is TGTGCCAGCAGCACCCCAACCTGGGACGTTCCTGAAGCTTTCTTT.

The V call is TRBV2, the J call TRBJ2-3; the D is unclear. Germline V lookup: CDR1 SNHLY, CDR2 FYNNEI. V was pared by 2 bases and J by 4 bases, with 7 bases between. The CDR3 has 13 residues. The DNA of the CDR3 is TGTGCCAGCAGTGAAAACGTCCCAGATACGCAGTATTTT. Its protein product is CASSENVPDTQYF.

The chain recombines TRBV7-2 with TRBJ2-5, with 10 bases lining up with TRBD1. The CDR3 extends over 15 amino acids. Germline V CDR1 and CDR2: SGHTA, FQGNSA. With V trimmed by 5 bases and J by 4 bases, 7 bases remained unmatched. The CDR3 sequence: CASSRDRGRTETQYF. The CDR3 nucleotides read TGTGCCAGCAGCCGAGACAGGGGGCGCACAGAGACCCAGTACTTC.

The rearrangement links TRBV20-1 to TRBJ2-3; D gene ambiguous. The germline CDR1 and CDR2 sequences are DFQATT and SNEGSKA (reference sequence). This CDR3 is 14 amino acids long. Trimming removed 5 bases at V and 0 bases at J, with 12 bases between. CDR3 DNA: TGCAGTGCTCCCGAATTCCGCAGCACAGATACGCAGTATTTT. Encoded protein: CSAPEFRSTDTQYF.

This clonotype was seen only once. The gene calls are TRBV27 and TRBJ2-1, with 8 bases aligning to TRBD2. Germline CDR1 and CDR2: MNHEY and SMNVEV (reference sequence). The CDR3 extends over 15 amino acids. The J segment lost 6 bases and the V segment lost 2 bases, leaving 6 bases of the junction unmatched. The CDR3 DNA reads TGTGCCAGCAGTTTACTGAAAAGCGGGGGCAATGAGCAGTTCTTC. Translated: CASSLLKSGGNEQFF.

CDR3 nucleotide sequence: TGTGCCAGCAGAATAGACAGCCCAAACTCCTACGAGCAGTACTTC. Its translation: CASRIDSPNSYEQYF. The chain has TRBV25-1 and TRBJ2-4, with D possibly matching TRBD1 (5 bases). The J call is doubtful: the DNA matches TRBJ2-7 better. The CDR3 sequence is 15 residues long. Germline V gives CDR1 MGHDK, CDR2 SYGVNS.

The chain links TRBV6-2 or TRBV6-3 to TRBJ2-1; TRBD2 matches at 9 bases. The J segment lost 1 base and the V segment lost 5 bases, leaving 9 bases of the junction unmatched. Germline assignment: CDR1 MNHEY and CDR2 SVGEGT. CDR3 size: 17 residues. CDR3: CASSNPRLAESYNEQFF. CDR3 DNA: TGTGCCAGCAGTAACCCCCGACTAGCGGAATCCTACAATGAGCAGTTCTTC.

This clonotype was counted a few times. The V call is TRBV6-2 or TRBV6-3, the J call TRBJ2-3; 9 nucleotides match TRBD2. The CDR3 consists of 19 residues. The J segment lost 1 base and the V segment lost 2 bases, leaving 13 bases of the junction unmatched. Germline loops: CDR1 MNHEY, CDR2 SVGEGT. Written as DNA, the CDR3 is TGTGCCAGCAGTTACGACCGTAGCGGGGGTTGGGAAGGCACAGATACGCAGTATTTT. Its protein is CASSYDRSGGWEGTDTQYF.

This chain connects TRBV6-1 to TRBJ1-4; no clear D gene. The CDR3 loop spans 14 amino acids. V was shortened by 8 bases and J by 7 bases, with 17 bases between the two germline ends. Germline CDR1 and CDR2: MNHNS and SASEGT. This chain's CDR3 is CASRSDLTSEKLFF. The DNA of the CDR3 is TGTGCCAGCCGCTCGGATCTCACCAGTGAAAAACTGTTTTTT.

This chain's CDR3 is CSAQGEYGANVLTF. CDR3 nucleotide sequence: TGCAGTGCGCAGGGGGAATACGGGGCCAACGTCCTGACTTTC. The genes are TRBV20-1 and TRBJ2-6; 7 bases match TRBD1. With 6 bases clipped from V and 4 bases from J, the junction kept 6 bases outside the gene matches. Germline loops: CDR1 DFQATT, CDR2 SNEGSKA (reference sequence). The CDR3 is made up of 14 amino acids.

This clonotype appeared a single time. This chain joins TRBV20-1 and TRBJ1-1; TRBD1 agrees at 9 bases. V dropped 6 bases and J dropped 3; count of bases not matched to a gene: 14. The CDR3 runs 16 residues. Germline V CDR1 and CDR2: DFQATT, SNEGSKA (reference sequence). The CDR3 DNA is TGCAGTGCCTCACAGGGGGCCTCCCCACGGGACACTGAAGCTTTCTTT. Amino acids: CSASQGASPRDTEAFF.

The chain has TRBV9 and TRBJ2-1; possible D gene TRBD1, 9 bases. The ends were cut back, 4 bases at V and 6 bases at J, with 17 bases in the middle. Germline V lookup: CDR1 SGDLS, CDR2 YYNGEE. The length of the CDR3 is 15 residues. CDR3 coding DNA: TGTGCCAGCAGCCGCGGGGGGACAGGGTTCAATGAGCAGTTCTTC. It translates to CASSRGGTGFNEQFF.

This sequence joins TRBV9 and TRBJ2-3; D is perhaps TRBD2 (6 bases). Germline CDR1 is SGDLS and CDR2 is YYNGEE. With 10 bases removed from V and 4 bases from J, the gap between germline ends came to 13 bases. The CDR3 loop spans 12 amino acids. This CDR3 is CAFWRGSDTQYF. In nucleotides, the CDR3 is TGTGCCTTCTGGAGGGGTTCAGATACGCAGTATTTT.